This T cell receptor beta chain was documented in a study of blood T cell repertoires in COVID-19. About the research overall: PBMCs, B-cell-depleted T cells, or T cells were the source of the cDNA or gDNA that made up the material.

Germline CDR1 and CDR2: DFQATT and SNEGSKA (reference sequence). The V gene end was trimmed by 3 bases and the J gene end by 9 bases; junction bases not matched to a gene: 2. The CDR3 length is 11 residues. TCRdb's copy holds only in-frame clones and misses some; the assay was immunoSEQ multiplex PCR. Among fewer than 450,000 clones, about 92% were seen once, and the ten largest hold 0.55% to 0.75%. In assigning cohorts, the study relied on participant-reported clinical history. Donors of Cohort 3 who recovered were those that had two negative PCRs, clearance, or symptom resolution. This clonotype was obtained from a man between 18 and 35 years old who had recovered from COVID-19. The chain has TRBV20-1 and TRBJ2-1; 7 positions match TRBD2. The sample was PBMCs or T cells enriched from blood (not recorded which). The CDR3 region is CSARTSPEQFF. The CDR3 DNA follows: TGCAGTGCTAGGACTAGCCCTGAGCAGTTCTTC.